This entry lists 9 T cell receptor beta chains sequenced from one sample in a study of blood T cell repertoires in COVID-19. Assay: immunoSEQ multiplex PCR; the TCRdb copy retains only in-frame clones and omits some. This table holds fewer than 250,000 clones, around nine tenths found once. Sequencing was performed on peripheral blood. Receptors originate from a man aged 25-45 years with COVID-19, enrolled during active disease.

The J gene is TRBJ2-1, the V gene TRBV5-1, with D possibly TRBD2 on 6 matching bases. V gave up 3 bases and J gave up 8 bases, with 15 bases separating them. This CDR3 spans 14 amino acids. The germline CDR1 and CDR2 sequences are SGHRS and YFSETQ. The CDR3 nucleotides are TGCGCCAGCAGCTCTGGGCCGGGGGTGGATGAGCAGTTCTTC. Translated, it gives CASSSGPGVDEQFF.

The chain employs TRBV11-2 and TRBJ1-2; D perhaps matches TRBD1 (5 bases). V was pared by 3 bases and J by 4 bases, with 12 bases between. Germline-derived CDR1 and CDR2 are SGHAT and FQNNGV. The CDR3 is made up of 14 amino acids. CDR3 bases: TGTGCCAGCAGCTTTGTGGGGGACTCCTATGGCTACACCTTC. This translates into CASSFVGDSYGYTF. The entire variable domain, with the rest obtained from reference TRBV11-2 and TRBJ1-2, is as follows: EAGVAQSPRYKIIEKRQSVAFWCNPISGHATLYWYQQILGQGPKLLIQFQNNGVVDDSQLPKDRFSAERLKGVDSTLKIQPAKLEDSAVYLCASSFVGDSYGYTFGSGTRLTVV.

The chain carries TRBV27 and TRBJ1-6; D is perhaps TRBD1 (5 bases). This CDR3 has 17 amino acids. V was pared by 4 bases and J by 0 bases, with 13 bases between. CDR1 is MNHEY and CDR2 is SMNVEV in the germline V gene (reference sequence). The CDR3 DNA reads as TGTGCCAGCAGTTCGCAGGGCCCCTTCTCCTATAATTCACCCCTCCACTTT. As protein: CASSSQGPFSYNSPLHF.

J is TRBJ2-3 and V is TRBV6-5; 12 bases match TRBD1. The V and J ends lost 4 bases and 0 bases, in that order; junction bases with no gene match: 2. The CDR3 extends over 16 amino acids. The V gene's germline CDR1 is MNHEY and CDR2 SVGAGI. The chain's CDR3 is CASSWDRGLSTDTQYF. CDR3 DNA sequence: TGTGCCAGCAGTTGGGACAGGGGGCTAAGCACAGATACGCAGTATTTT.

This rearrangement joins TRBV6-4 to TRBJ1-6, with D perhaps TRBD1 (6 bases). Germline values: CDR1 MRHNA, CDR2 SNTAGT. The CDR3 runs to 15 residues. The V end lost 6 bases, the J end lost 10 bases, and 19 bases lay between the germline ends. The CDR3 loop reads CASRNRTERGSPLHF. The CDR3 nucleotides read TGTGCCAGCAGAAACCGGACAGAAAGAGGGTCACCCCTCCACTTT.

The chain uses TRBV29-1 and TRBJ2-2, with a weak D call TRBD1 (6 bases). CDR1 SQVTM and CDR2 ANQGSEA come from the germline V gene. V dropped 3 bases and J dropped 6 bases, with 14 bases sitting between them. The CDR3 contains 14 residues. CDR3 sequence reads: CSVEEDREPGELFF. The CDR3 DNA is TGCAGCGTTGAGGAGGACAGAGAACCCGGGGAGCTGTTTTTT.

The J gene is TRBJ2-3, the V gene TRBV4-1, with D possibly matching TRBD2 (5 bases). Trimming left V 4 bases short and J 5 bases short, with 16 bases between. Germline V lookup: CDR1 MGHRA, CDR2 YSYEKL. The CDR3 has 15 amino acids. The CDR3 DNA is TGCGCCAGCAGCCCAGGACTCGCGAGTGGAGATACGCAGTATTTT. Its protein is CASSPGLASGDTQYF.

The gene calls are TRBV5-4 and TRBJ2-7, with D possibly being TRBD1 (6 bases). Trimming took off 2 bases at V and 0 bases at J, with 9 bases between the two ends. This CDR3 comprises 14 residues. The germline V gene encodes CDR1 SGHNT and CDR2 YYREEE (reference sequence). The CDR3 nucleotides read TGTGCCAGCAGCTTTTGGGACACCTCCTACGAGCAGTACTTC. Protein product: CASSFWDTSYEQYF. The complete variable domain, with remaining parts taken from reference TRBV5-4 and TRBJ2-7, reads ETGVTQSPTHLIKTRGQQVTLRCSSQSGHNTVSWYQQALGQGPQFIFQYYREEENGRGNFPPRFSGLQFPNYSSELNVNALELDDSALYLCASSFWDTSYEQYFGPGTRLTVT.

Concerning this clone: This sample also contains other DNA sequences that code for the same CDR3. This chain uses TRBV6-5 with TRBJ2-1; D call uncertain. Trimming cost V 2 bases and J 0 bases, with 11 bases left between them. This CDR3 is 16 amino acids long. CDR1 and CDR2 from the germline V gene are MNHEY and SVGAGI. This chain's CDR3 is CASSYDGSSSYNEQFF. In DNA form, the CDR3 reads TGTGCCAGCAGTTACGACGGGTCGAGCTCCTACAATGAGCAGTTCTTC.